This paragraph covers one T cell receptor (beta chain) sequence. No cognate antigen has been identified for it. The input lacks base qualities; no much larger clone sits a single base away. This entry belongs to a study of blood T cell repertoires in COVID-19 (TCRdb year 2020). About the study as a whole: Collaborator samples came from the United States, Italy and Spain and covered acute and convalescent phases of COVID-19. The material from the prospective study consisted of cDNA or gDNA derived from T cells, B-cell-depleted T cells, or PBMCs. The dataset comprised deeply sampled blood TCRbeta repertoires from subjects exposed to, actively infected with, or recovered from COVID-19. The repertoires were released in a freely available public database intended as a resource for research on the immune response to SARS-CoV-2. The samples were drawn from two sources: the first 160 participants of the ongoing ImmuneRACE study, and 1,000 to 1,500 subjects contributed by 6 global collaborators. Nearly every sample came with metadata listing a de-identified subject ID, COVID-19 status, age in years and sex. Where available, HLA class I and class II types were obtained from metadata supplied by the sample provider rather than from assay-based typing.

Results the study describes overall, beyond this receptor: How much clinical and demographic metadata was included differed by source and by participant, and the metadata was provided uncurated.

The immunoSEQ Assay, a bias-controlled multiplex PCR, was used to amplify TCRbeta CDR3 regions from genomic DNA. As for the authors' bioinformatics: Within the assay, amplification of reference gene primers was used to estimate how many nucleated cells each sample contained. Sequence reads were collapsed and filtered to measure the absolute abundance of every unique TCRbeta CDR3 rearrangement. For each sample, productive Simpson clonality was calculated as the square root of Simpson's diversity index over productive rearrangements. TCRdb limited this immuneACCESS table to in-frame rearrangements with V and J called. A share of clones is missing; checked studies link under half to unresolved V genes, and the rest is unexplained. V and J calls and clone size are given by that table; D and trimming were obtained from the DNA. Present in this sample are 150,000 to 200,000 clones, 65% to 85% of which were seen just once. The ten largest clones add up to about 6% of the sample.

Participants in the prospective study were enrolled through a virtual design, were aged 18 to 89 years, and lived in approximately 25 United States geographic areas. In the prospective study, cohorts were assigned on the basis of participant-reported clinical history obtained from a screening survey and a study questionnaire. In the prospective study, whole blood, serum and a nasopharyngeal or oropharyngeal swab were collected from each participant by mobile phlebotomists. Prospective study participants could optionally give additional blood draws and questionnaires over an approximately 2-month period. Blood samples from the prospective study were shipped frozen or at room temperature prior to DNA extraction. The receptor's source is a woman aged 40 to 50 with acute COVID-19. Sequenced: PBMCs or T cells enriched from blood (not recorded which).

CDR3 region: CASSPGLAGARNEQFF. Here is the DNA: TGCGCCAGCAGCCCGGGACTAGCGGGAGCGCGGAATGAGCAGTTCTTC. Recombination linked TRBV4-1 to TRBJ2-1, and 14 junction bases match TRBD2. The V end gives up 4 bases and the J end 7 bases, leaving 6 bases in the junction not matched to a gene. According to the germline V gene, CDR1 reads MGHRA and CDR2 reads YSYEKL. Including cysteine and phenylalanine, the CDR3 has 16 amino acids. The only DNA kept is the CDR3, 48 bases in frame from the first base.